The text below deals with one T cell receptor (beta chain). TCRdb keeps only in-frame clones here, not all; method: immunoSEQ multiplex PCR. Among 250,000 or so clones listed, 89% were seen once. This sample is drawn from a study of blood T cell repertoires in COVID-19. Study in general: Sources were T cells, B-cell-depleted T cells, or PBMCs; the material itself was cDNA or gDNA.

Germline lookup yields CDR1 SGHDN and CDR2 FVKESK. This CDR3 is 17 amino acids long. V lost 0 bases, J lost 3 bases, and 17 bases lay in between. The rearrangement links TRBV14 to TRBJ1-1, with a possible D match to TRBD1 (5 bases). The clonotype originates from a woman aged 40 to 50 who had recovered from COVID-19. Sequencing input: peripheral blood. CDR3 residues: CASSQDEWWGGDTEAFF. The CDR3 coding sequence is TGTGCCAGCAGCCAAGATGAGTGGTGGGGAGGGGACACTGAAGCTTTCTTT.